This TCR beta chain came from a study of blood T cells in healthy people across ages. A second PCR, run for about 7 to 11 cycles, used a sample-barcoded 5' primer plus a J-beta primer mix. TCRdb used MiXCR to reprocess the 5' RACE reads, holding one entry per CDR3 protein. Of roughly 800,000 distinct CDR3 sequences detected, 40% to 65% appear once; the ten largest clones hold approximately 41%. The CDR3 totals 14 residues. The V and J ends lost 4 bases and 4 bases respectively, with 11 bases between them. Germline V gives CDR1 MNHNS, CDR2 SASEGT. This clonotype appeared a single time. Source material: blood. The source is an older man in good health. The rearrangement links TRBV6-1 to TRBJ1-5; no definite D call. The CDR3 here is CASSVWGGNQPQHF. The CDR3 DNA follows: TGTGCCAGCAGTGTGTGGGGTGGGAATCAGCCCCAGCATTTT.